One T cell receptor (beta chain) is described in this entry. Under the authors' procedure: Scientists estimated how many nucleated cells there were by amplifying reference gene primers. Produced via immunoSEQ multiplex PCR; TCRdb's table is partial and in-frame only. V, J and clone size derive from that table, while D and trimming were established from the DNA sequence. The sample gives around 120,000 clones, about three quarters of which show up once; roughly 6% is in the top ten. This sample stems from a study of blood T cell repertoires in COVID-19. The wider study: The samples span acute and convalescent COVID-19 from the United States, Italy and Spain. T cells, B-cell-depleted T cells, or PBMCs supplied cDNA or gDNA.

V was cut by 1 base and J by 6 bases, with 10 bases left in between. The CDR3 has 14 amino acids. The germline V gene has CDR1 SGHDN and CDR2 FVKESK. The receptor was derived from an older man with acute or convalescent COVID-19. Sequenced material: peripheral blood. The gene calls are TRBV14 and TRBJ1-5; TRBD1 is a possible D gene (6 bases). The CDR3 here is CASSQAGVAQPQHF. DNA of the CDR3: TGTGCCAGCAGCCAAGCAGGGGTCGCTCAGCCCCAGCATTTT.